One sample yielded the 29 T cell receptor beta chains listed below, sequenced in a study of T cells in Graves' hyperthyroidism and ophthalmopathy. Amplified TCR beta CDR3 regions came from RNA transcripts. The study used the HTBI primer set for a first-round RT-PCR of the TCR CDR3. TCRdb re-analysed the multiplex PCR reads in MiXCR, keeping a single row per CDR3 protein. The sample lists hundreds of thousands of distinct CDR3 sequences, 15% to 20% seen once, with 3% to 4% in the top ten. Material for sequencing was blood. These TCRs come from a woman in her twenties or thirties with Graves' hyperthyroidism.

The gene calls are TRBV7-9 and TRBJ1-2, with 9 bases identical to TRBD1. The V gene's germline CDR1 is SEHNR and CDR2 FQNEAQ (reference sequence). CDR3 size: 14 residues. Germline trimming cut 7 bases from V and 2 bases from J; bases unmatched to any gene: 5. The DNA for the CDR3 is TGTGCCAGCACCTTCGGGACAGGGAACTATGGCTACACCTTC. This encodes CASTFGTGNYGYTF.

The table lists this clonotype with many counts. This rearrangement joins TRBV12-3 or TRBV12-4 to TRBJ2-3; D is possibly TRBD2 (6 bases). This CDR3 comprises 11 residues. Trimming left V 6 bases short and J 13 bases short, with 14 bases between. The CDR3 region has the DNA TGTGCCAGCAGGGCGGAGGCTAGCGAGTATTTT. Translated, it gives CASRAEASEYF.

The V and J genes are TRBV7-2 and TRBJ2-2, with D perhaps matching TRBD2 (5 bases). Trimming took 5 bases from V and 6 from J, leaving 13 bases between them. CDR1 and CDR2 (germline): SGHTA, FQGNSA. The CDR3 has 14 residues. The CDR3 spells CASSPSLGSGELFF. CDR3 nucleotide sequence: TGTGCCAGCAGCCCTAGCCTGGGTTCCGGGGAGCTGTTTTTT.

This clonotype was recorded many times. The chain carries TRBV11-2 and TRBJ2-1; TRBD2 matches 10 bases. The germline gives CDR1 SGHAT, CDR2 FQNNGV. J gave up 10 bases and V 2 bases, and 5 bases lay outside the gene matches. The CDR3 is made up of 14 amino acids. The CDR3 sequence: CASSLRTSGSEQFF. CDR3 in DNA: TGTGCCAGCAGCTTAAGGACTAGCGGATCGGAGCAGTTCTTC.

This clonotype was found many times. The chain uses TRBV28 and TRBJ1-1; TRBD1 matches 8 bases. CDR3 length equals 11 residues. Trimming cost V 6 bases and J 10 bases; bases outside gene matches: 4. Germline V lookup: CDR1 MDHEN, CDR2 SYDVKM. The CDR3 region is CASSLRGRAFF. The DNA of the CDR3 is TGTGCCAGCAGCCTCAGGGGGCGAGCTTTCTTT.

For this clonotype: This may be a read error, as it is one base from a much larger clone. The chain is built from TRBV30 and TRBJ2-1; tentative D call: TRBD1 (6 bases). V lost 5 bases and J lost 0, with 11 bases in between. The CDR3 has 14 residues. Germline CDR1 is GTSNPN and CDR2 is SVGIG (reference sequence). DNA for the CDR3: TGTGCCTGGCCTAGGGGGAACTCCTACAATGAGCAGTTCTTC. Its translation: CAWPRGNSYNEQFF.

The sample holds many counts of this clonotype. The chain joins TRBV12-3 or TRBV12-4 to TRBJ2-7; 10 nucleotides agree with TRBD2. The CDR3 runs to 13 residues. V gave up 5 bases and J gave up 4 bases; unmatched junction bases: 2. CDR3 in amino acids: CASSKTSGYEQYF. The CDR3 bases are TGTGCCAGCAGTAAGACTAGCGGGTACGAGCAGTACTTC.

Ten or more counts support this clonotype. The V call is TRBV10-3, the J call TRBJ2-7; 7 bases are shared with TRBD1. Germline assignment: CDR1 ENHRY and CDR2 SYGVKD. This CDR3 spans 14 amino acids. Trimming cost V 9 bases and J 1 base; bases outside gene matches: 9. The CDR3 here is CAIRQGRGSYEQYF. In DNA, the CDR3 is TGTGCCATACGACAGGGAAGAGGGTCCTACGAGCAGTACTTC.

This clonotype was counted ten times or more. The V and J genes are TRBV6-1 and TRBJ1-1, with 7 bases identical to TRBD1. Germline-derived CDR1 and CDR2 are MNHNS and SASEGT. Trimming took 6 bases from V and 7 from J; bases not matched to a gene: 8. This CDR3 has 13 residues. The CDR3 here is CASRGGTALEAFF. CDR3 nucleotides: TGTGCCAGCAGGGGAGGGACAGCTCTTGAAGCTTTCTTT.

This clonotype occurred a few times. The V and J genes are TRBV6-1 and TRBJ1-5, with TRBD1 identical over 7 bases. Per germline, CDR1 MNHNS and CDR2 SASEGT. V was clipped by 6 bases and J by 7 bases; unmatched bases: 15. The CDR3 runs 16 residues. In DNA, the CDR3 is TGTGCCAGCAGCCAGTGGATTCGACAGGGCGGGCAGCCCCAGCATTTT. This sequence encodes CASSQWIRQGGQPQHF.

This rearrangement joins TRBV20-1 to TRBJ1-4; 7 positions match TRBD1. CDR3 length: 15 residues. Germline lookup yields CDR1 DFQATT and CDR2 SNEGSKA (reference sequence). V was clipped by 1 base and J by 9 bases; unmatched bases: 11. CDR3 sequence (DNA): TGCAGTGCTAGAGCAAACAGGGGAGGGGATAAAAAACTGTTTTTT. It translates to CSARANRGGDKKLFF.

This clonotype has a count of ten or more. The rearrangement links TRBV4-3 to TRBJ2-5; 8 bases are a match to TRBD2. Per germline, CDR1 LGHNA and CDR2 YSLEER. With V trimmed by 0 bases and J by 1 base, 4 bases remained unmatched. The CDR3 totals 16 residues. The CDR3: CASSQDWLAGQETQYF. CDR3 nucleotide sequence: TGCGCCAGCAGCCAAGATTGGCTAGCGGGCCAAGAGACCCAGTACTTC.

This clonotype came up many times. The chain is built from TRBV28 and TRBJ2-5, with D unclear. CDR3 length: 17 amino acids. Trimming stripped 2 bases from V and 0 bases from J, with 16 bases between. The germline gives CDR1 MDHEN, CDR2 SYDVKM. CDR3 in DNA: TGTGCCAGCAGTTTAGGGCCCATGCGGCCAGACCAAGAGACCCAGTACTTC. Translated, it gives CASSLGPMRPDQETQYF.

This clonotype appeared a few times. With a much larger clone just one base away, this may be a read error. DNA for the CDR3: TGTGCCAACTCACCAGCGACGGGTGAAGAGACCCAGTACTTC. It specifies CANSPATGEETQYF. The chain is built from TRBV18 and TRBJ2-5; D is undetermined. This CDR3 has 14 residues. Looked up from germline, CDR1 is KGHSH and CDR2 is LQKENI.

Notes on this clonotype: The junction shows a germline mismatch at one end, possibly a read error. The V and J genes are TRBV7-2 and TRBJ1-1; no firm D call. This CDR3 is 14 amino acids long. Germline loops: CDR1 SGHTA, CDR2 FQGNSA. CDR3 DNA sequence: TGCGCCAGCAGCTCTGCGGCGGGTAACACTGTAGCTTTCTTT. This gives the protein CASSSAAGNTVAFF.

This clonotype was seen many times. The chain links TRBV6-1 to TRBJ2-5; 11 bases match TRBD2. The germline gives CDR1 MNHNS, CDR2 SASEGT. The V gene end was trimmed by 4 bases and the J gene end by 0 bases; junction bases not matched to a gene: 1. The CDR3 covers 15 residues. The CDR3 reads CASSGTSGYQETQYF. The CDR3 coding sequence is TGTGCCAGCAGTGGGACTAGCGGGTACCAAGAGACCCAGTACTTC.

Notes on this clonotype: It may be a read error: a sequence one base away is much more abundant. This chain uses TRBV27 with TRBJ2-1; 7 nucleotides align to TRBD1. Germline loops: CDR1 MNHEY, CDR2 SMNVEV (reference sequence). The J segment lost 1 base and the V segment lost 7 bases, leaving 4 bases of the junction unmatched. CDR3 length: 14 residues. This CDR3 reads CASIGRGSYNEQFF. The CDR3 region has the DNA TGTGCCAGCATAGGCAGGGGGTCCTACAATGAGCAGTTCTTC.

The V call is TRBV7-3, the J call TRBJ2-3; unclear D gene. The CDR3 spans 15 residues. Germline V gene lookup returns CDR1 SGHTA and CDR2 FQGTGA. Trimming shortened V by 5 bases and J by 1 base, and 13 bases separated the two germline ends. This CDR3 is CASSNPTTGTDTQYF. The CDR3 DNA is TGTGCCAGCAGCAACCCCACCACGGGCACAGATACGCAGTATTTT.

This clonotype was seen a few times. The chain combines TRBV5-6 with TRBJ1-5, with 9 nucleotides matching TRBD1. Unmatched junction bases numbered 2, after V lost 2 bases and J lost 2 bases. Germline lookup yields CDR1 SGHDT and CDR2 YYEEEE. The CDR3 contains 15 residues. The CDR3 sequence: CASSFGTGRNQPQHF. CDR3 coding DNA: TGTGCCAGCAGCTTTGGGACAGGGCGCAATCAGCCCCAGCATTTT.

This clonotype was seen many times. The chain employs TRBV5-6 and TRBJ1-1; weak D call: TRBD1 (5 bases). Trimming pared 3 bases from V and 7 bases from J, leaving 13 bases between. The germline CDR1 and CDR2 sequences are SGHDT and YYEEEE. The CDR3 is 13 amino acids. The CDR3 sequence: CASSWGVNREAFF. The CDR3 DNA reads TGTGCCAGCAGCTGGGGCGTAAACCGTGAAGCTTTCTTT.

This clonotype was observed at least ten times. The chain employs TRBV30 and TRBJ1-6; 10 bases agree with TRBD1. V lost 7 bases, J lost 5 bases, and 5 bases stayed unmatched. The CDR3 sequence is 14 residues long. The germline gives CDR1 GTSNPN, CDR2 SVGIG (reference sequence). Here the CDR3 DNA reads TGTGCCTACAGGGACAGGGGAAATAATTCACCCCTCCACTTT. Its protein product is CAYRDRGNNSPLHF.

In this sample, this clonotype turned up many times. The chain carries TRBV28 and TRBJ1-2, with D tentatively TRBD1 (6 bases). Trimming removed 7 bases from V and 7 bases from J, with 19 bases in between. The CDR3 has 14 amino acids. The germline V gene has CDR1 MDHEN and CDR2 SYDVKM. The CDR3 coding sequence is TGTGCCAGCATGAGGGGGGGCGATGGGATTGGCTACACCTTC. Its translation: CASMRGGDGIGYTF.

This clonotype was detected ten times or more. This chain connects TRBV7-2 to TRBJ2-1; D is uncertain. From germline, CDR1 is SGHTA and CDR2 FQGNSA. The CDR3 contains 14 residues. V lost 5 bases to trimming and J lost 6 bases, with 14 bases between them. CDR3 bases: TGTGCCAGCAGCCGAACGACGTATAGCAATGAGCAGTTCTTC. It codes for CASSRTTYSNEQFF.

This clonotype has a count of ten or more. This chain joins TRBV6-1 and TRBJ2-7, with a tentative D call TRBD1 (5 bases). From germline, CDR1 is MNHNS and CDR2 SASEGT. CDR3 length equals 14 residues. V was cut by 5 bases and J by 4 bases, with 15 bases left in between. The CDR3 protein is CASSYSGQIYEQYF. The CDR3 DNA sequence: TGTGCCAGCAGTTATTCTGGACAAATATACGAGCAGTACTTC.

In regard to this clonotype: This may be a read error: a much more frequent sequence differs by one nucleotide. The chain employs TRBV7-2 and TRBJ2-5; TRBD2 aligns across 7 bases. The CDR3 is 13 amino acids. Losses at the gene ends were 3 bases for V and 7 bases for J; bases not matched to a gene: 5. The germline V gene has CDR1 SGHTA and CDR2 FQGNSA. The CDR3 protein is CASSFRWGGTQYF. CDR3 nucleotides: TGTGCCAGCAGCTTCCGGTGGGGGGGGACCCAGTACTTC. Looking up the rest from reference TRBV7-2 and TRBJ2-5 gives the full variable domain: GAGVSQSPSNKVTEKGKDVELRCDPISGHTALYWYRQSLGQGLEFLIYFQGNSAPDKSGLPSDRFSAERTGGSVSTLTIQRTQQEDSAVYLCASSFRWGGTQYFGPGTRLLVL.

The chain couples TRBV7-6 to TRBJ2-3; 8 nucleotides line up with TRBD2. CDR3 length equals 15 residues. The V gene's germline CDR1 is SGHVS and CDR2 FNYEAQ. V was clipped by 6 bases and J by 5 bases; unmatched bases: 10. CDR3 residues: CASRPGGLAGDTQYF. The CDR3 DNA reads TGTGCCAGCAGGCCCGGGGGCCTAGCGGGAGATACGCAGTATTTT.

This clonotype appeared a few times. V is TRBV4-1 and J is TRBJ2-3; D may correspond to TRBD1 or TRBD2 (7 bases each). From germline, CDR1 is MGHRA and CDR2 YSYEKL. The V end lost 4 bases, the J end lost 4 bases, and 18 bases lay between the germline ends. This CDR3 comprises 16 residues. This CDR3 reads CASSLSEAGGADTQYF. DNA of the CDR3: TGCGCCAGCAGCCTTAGCGAGGCAGGGGGGGCAGATACGCAGTATTTT.

This clonotype was detected many times. The chain uses TRBV15 and TRBJ2-1; 9 bases match TRBD2. Losses at the gene ends were 4 bases for V and 0 bases for J; bases not matched to a gene: 4. Germline assignment: CDR1 LNHNV and CDR2 YYDKDF (reference sequence). There are 16 residues in the CDR3. The CDR3 nucleotides read TGTGCCACCAGCACGGGTAGCGGGAGCTCCTACAATGAGCAGTTCTTC. Protein sequence: CATSTGSGSSYNEQFF.

The chain recombines TRBV9 with TRBJ2-5; D remains unclear. The germline CDR1 and CDR2 sequences are SGDLS and YYNGEE. The CDR3 is 14 amino acids. Trimming removed 0 bases from V and 1 base from J, with 7 bases in between. The CDR3 spells CASSVDLGQETQYF. The CDR3 nucleotides are TGTGCCAGCAGCGTAGATCTAGGCCAAGAGACCCAGTACTTC.